This T cell receptor beta chain was sequenced in a study of blood T cell repertoires in COVID-19 (TCRdb year 2020). In terms of the full investigation: Samples covering the acute and convalescent phases of COVID-19 were provided by collaborators in the United States, Italy and Spain. A de-identified subject ID, COVID-19 status, age in years and sex were almost always included in the sample metadata. The material from the prospective study consisted of cDNA or gDNA derived from T cells, B-cell-depleted T cells, or PBMCs. Deeply sampled blood TCRbeta repertoires from subjects exposed to, actively infected with, or recovered from COVID-19 were included in the dataset. The samples were drawn from two sources: the first 160 participants of the ongoing ImmuneRACE study, and 1,200 or so subjects contributed by 6 global collaborators. HLA class I and class II types, where available, came from metadata supplied by the sample provider rather than from assay-based typing. The repertoires were released in a freely available public database meant as a resource for research on the immune response to SARS-CoV-2.

Whole blood was collected in K2EDTA tubes by collaborating institutions according to the institutions' own protocols. Collaborator samples were shipped for TCRbeta analysis as frozen whole blood, isolated PBMCs, or DNA extracted from either sample type. On the study overall, not on this receptor specifically: The quantity of clinical and demographic metadata differed by source and by participant and was supplied without curation.

This clone was seen a few times. Its antigen is currently not known. No base quality values were provided; no much bigger clone lies one nucleotide off. TCRbeta CDR3 regions were amplified from genomic DNA using the immunoSEQ Assay, a bias-controlled multiplex PCR. Per the source publication's procedure: Within the assay, amplification of reference gene primers was used to estimate how many nucleated cells each sample contained. To quantify the absolute abundance of each unique TCRbeta CDR3 rearrangement, sequence reads were collapsed and filtered. For each sample, productive Simpson clonality was calculated as the square root of Simpson's diversity index across productive rearrangements. TCRdb took over this immuneACCESS table, retaining in-frame rearrangements with V and J assigned. Such tables are incomplete; in checked studies, under half of the missing clones stem from an unresolved V gene, and the remainder is unexplained. V and J calls plus clone size are reproduced from that table; the DNA served to infer D and trimming. Within this sample are about 72,000 clones, with 82% of them counted one time only. The ten largest clones take up approximately 6.6% of the sample.

Cut back by 1 base and 8 bases, the V and J ends lie 14 bases apart. CDR1 and CDR2 are read off the germline V gene (reference sequence) as LNHDA and SQIVND. Including cysteine and phenylalanine, the CDR3 has 14 amino acids. The DNA shown is the 42-base CDR3, in frame from base 1. This sequence originates from a man between 60 and 70 years old with acute or convalescent COVID-19. Sequenced: peripheral blood. The receptor chain draws on TRBV19 and TRBJ1-2; the D gene assignment is ambiguous. The bases read TGTGCCAGTAGTATAGGGACCGGGGAATGGGGCTACACCTTC. This gives the protein CASSIGTGEWGYTF.